The 7 T cell receptor beta chains listed next were all sequenced from one sample in a study of vaccination and CD4 T cells after COVID-19. As to treatment: approximately nine-day PBMC culture with coronavirus spike peptide pools or control peptides (ViraFEST assay). An unexposed donor provided the CD4+ T cells, which were collected before the COVID-19 pandemic (2011-2018). The antigens these receptors bind are not known. The Oncomine TCR Beta short-read assay was what sequenced the DNA obtained from cultured CD4+ T cells. TCRdb re-called the PCR reads through MiXCR, storing one row per CDR3 protein. Here the sample spans several thousand distinct CDR3 sequences, 35% to 50% being singletons. Sequencing input: CD4+ T cells from blood, cultured in vitro. The source is a human donor in good health.

The chain has TRBV19 and TRBJ2-7; D is unresolved. The V gene's germline CDR1 is LNHDA and CDR2 SQIVND (reference sequence). This CDR3 has 14 amino acids. Trimming shortened V by 4 bases and J by 3 bases, and 13 bases separated the two germline ends. The CDR3 DNA reads as TGTGCCAGTAGTACTGGCGCCCCCTTCTACGAGCAGTACTTC. Encoded protein: CASSTGAPFYEQYF.

The genes are TRBV27 and TRBJ2-7, with D perhaps TRBD1 (6 bases). CDR3 length equals 13 residues. The germline V gene has CDR1 MNHEY and CDR2 SMNVEV (reference sequence). V shed 7 bases and J shed 7 bases, with 17 bases lying between them. The DNA for the CDR3 is TGTGCCAGCAAAGCATCAGGGGCGCTTGAGCAGTACTTC. Translating it yields CASKASGALEQYF.

The rearrangement uses TRBV10-3 and TRBJ2-5; D might be TRBD2 (6 bases). Trimming cost V 2 bases and J 3 bases, with 10 bases left between them. In germline, CDR1 is ENHRY, CDR2 SYGVKD. The CDR3 covers 14 residues. CDR3 sequence reads: CAISENGGEETQYF. CDR3 bases: TGTGCCATCAGTGAGAACGGGGGAGAAGAGACCCAGTACTTC.

This clonotype was seen a few times. V and J are TRBV20-1 and TRBJ1-1, with 9 bases aligning to TRBD1. CDR3 length: 14 residues. Per the germline V gene, CDR1 is DFQATT and CDR2 is SNEGSKA (reference sequence). CDR3 protein: CSYNRQGVNTEAFF. The CDR3, as DNA: TGCAGCTATAATAGACAGGGGGTCAACACTGAAGCTTTCTTT.

The chain has TRBV6-5 and TRBJ1-2; 7 bases map to TRBD1. Germline V gene sequence: CDR1 MNHEY, CDR2 SVGAGI. The V and J ends lost 2 bases and 6 bases, in that order; junction bases with no gene match: 6. The CDR3 is 14 amino acids. For the CDR3, the DNA is TGTGCCAGCAGTTACACCGGGACAGCAGATGGCTACACCTTC. Translation: CASSYTGTADGYTF.

This clonotype was counted between two and nine times. This chain connects TRBV2 to TRBJ2-7, with unresolved D. The CDR3 is made up of 13 amino acids. CDR1 SNHLY and CDR2 FYNNEI come from the germline V gene. Trimming left V 6 bases short and J 3 bases short, with 12 bases between. For the CDR3, the DNA is TGTGCCAGCAGACTTTACAGAGACTACGAGCAGTACTTC. It specifies CASRLYRDYEQYF.

This chain connects TRBV27 to TRBJ2-3, with TRBD2 matching over 12 bases. With 6 bases clipped from V and 4 bases from J, the junction kept 8 bases outside the gene matches. The CDR3 has 16 amino acids. The germline V gene encodes CDR1 MNHEY and CDR2 SMNVEV (reference sequence). CDR3 nucleotides: TGTGCCAGCAGGGAGACTAGCGGGAGAGCTGCAGATACGCAGTATTTT. It encodes CASRETSGRAADTQYF.